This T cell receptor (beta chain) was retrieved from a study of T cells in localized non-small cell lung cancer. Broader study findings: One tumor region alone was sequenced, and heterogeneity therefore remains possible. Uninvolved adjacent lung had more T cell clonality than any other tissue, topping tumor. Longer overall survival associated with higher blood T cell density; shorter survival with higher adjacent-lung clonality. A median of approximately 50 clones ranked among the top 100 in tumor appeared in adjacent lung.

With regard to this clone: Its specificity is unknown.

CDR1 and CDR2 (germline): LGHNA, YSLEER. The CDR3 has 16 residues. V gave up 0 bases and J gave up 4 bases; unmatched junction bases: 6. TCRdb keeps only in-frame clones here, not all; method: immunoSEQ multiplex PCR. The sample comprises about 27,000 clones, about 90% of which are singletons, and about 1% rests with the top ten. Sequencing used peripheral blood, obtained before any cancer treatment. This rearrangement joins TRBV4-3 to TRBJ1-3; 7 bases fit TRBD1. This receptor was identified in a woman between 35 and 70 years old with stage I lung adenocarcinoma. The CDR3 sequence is CASSQETGFKGNTIYF. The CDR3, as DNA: TGCGCCAGCAGCCAAGAGACAGGGTTTAAAGGAAACACCATATATTTT.